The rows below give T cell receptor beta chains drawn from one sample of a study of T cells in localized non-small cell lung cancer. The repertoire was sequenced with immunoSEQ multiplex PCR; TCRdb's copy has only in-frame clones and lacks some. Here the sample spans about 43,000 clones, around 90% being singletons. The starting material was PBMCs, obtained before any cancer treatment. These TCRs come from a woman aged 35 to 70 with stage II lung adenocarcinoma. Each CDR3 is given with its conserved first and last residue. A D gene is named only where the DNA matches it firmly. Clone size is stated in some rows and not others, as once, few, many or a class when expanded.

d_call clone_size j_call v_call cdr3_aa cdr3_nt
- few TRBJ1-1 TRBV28 CASSFRVAATEAFF TGTGCCAGCAGTTTTCGGGTAGCGGCGACTGAAGCTTTCTTT
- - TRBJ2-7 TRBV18 CASSPGQRPYEQYF TGTGCCAGCTCACCAGGCCAGCGGCCCTACGAGCAGTACTTC
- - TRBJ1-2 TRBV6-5 CASSYSGTNDYGYTF TGTGCCAGCAGTTACTCAGGGACAAACGACTATGGCTACACCTTC
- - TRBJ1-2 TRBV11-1 CASSLTISANYGYTF TGTGCCAGCAGCTTAACGATCAGCGCTAACTATGGCTACACCTTC
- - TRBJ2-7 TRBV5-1 CASSFQYEQYF TGCGCCAGCAGCTTTCAGTACGAACAGTACTTC
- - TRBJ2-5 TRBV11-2 CASSPTGTAGETQYF TGTGCCAGCAGCCCCACTGGGACCGCGGGAGAGACCCAGTACTTC
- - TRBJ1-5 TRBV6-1 CASSEGVVGSNQPQHF TGTGCCAGCAGTGAGGGGGTGGTGGGGTCCAATCAGCCCCAGCATTTT
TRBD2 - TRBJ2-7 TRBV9 CASSVSGGYEQYF TGTGCCAGCAGCGTGTCGGGGGGCTACGAGCAGTACTTC
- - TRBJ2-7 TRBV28 CASSLPSMRGGEQYF TGTGCCAGCAGCTTACCCAGCATGAGGGGAGGTGAGCAGTACTTT
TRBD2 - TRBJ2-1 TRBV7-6 CASSPPAGVANEQFF TGTGCCAGCAGCCCCCCGGCGGGGGTTGCCAATGAGCAGTTCTTC
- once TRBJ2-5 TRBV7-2 CASSPYSLEPGQTQYF TGTGCCAGCAGCCCCTACTCTCTCGAACCTGGGCAGACCCAGTACTTC
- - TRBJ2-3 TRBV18 CASSPQGGDTQYF TGTGCCAGCTCACCCCAGGGGGGAGATACGCAGTATTTT
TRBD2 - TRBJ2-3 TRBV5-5 CASSFTGGGDTQYF TGTGCCAGCAGCTTTACGGGAGGCGGAGATACGCAGTATTTT
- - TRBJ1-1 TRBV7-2 CASRGGAGSYTEAFF TGTGCCAGCAGGGGTGGGGCAGGGAGCTATACTGAAGCTTTCTTT
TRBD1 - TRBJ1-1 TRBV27 CASSLDRGGTEAFF TGTGCCAGCAGTTTAGACAGGGGCGGCACTGAAGCTTTCTTT
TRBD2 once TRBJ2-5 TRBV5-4 CASSLGLAGGETQYF TGTGCCAGCAGCTTGGGGCTAGCGGGGGGAGAGACCCAGTACTTC
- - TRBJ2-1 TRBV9 CASSVGGHNEQFF TGTGCCAGCAGCGTAGGTGGCCACAATGAGCAGTTCTTC
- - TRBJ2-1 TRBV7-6 CASSLALPVNEQFF TGTGCCAGCAGCTTAGCGCTCCCAGTCAATGAGCAGTTCTTC
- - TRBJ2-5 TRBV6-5 CASSYSSPKGETQYF TGTGCCAGCAGTTACTCCAGCCCCAAAGGAGAGACCCAGTACTTC
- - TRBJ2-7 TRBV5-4 CASSLGVRYEQYF TGTGCCAGCAGCTTGGGTGTGCGATACGAGCAGTACTTC
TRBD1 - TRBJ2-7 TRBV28 CASSTSGTGTNEQYF TGTGCCAGCAGTACCTCCGGGACAGGGACGAACGAGCAGTACTTC
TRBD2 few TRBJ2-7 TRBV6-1 CASRAVGTSVEQYF TGTGCCAGCAGGGCCGTGGGGACTAGCGTCGAGCAGTACTTC
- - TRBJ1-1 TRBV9 CASSAAGVRNTEAFF TGTGCCAGCAGCGCAGCGGGGGTAAGAAACACTGAAGCTTTCTTT
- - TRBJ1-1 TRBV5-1 CASSPLSQGNTEAFF TGCGCCAGCAGCCCCCTTTCCCAGGGCAACACTGAAGCTTTCTTT
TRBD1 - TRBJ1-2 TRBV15 CATSRESRGRLNYGYTF TGTGCCACCAGCAGAGAGAGCAGGGGGAGGTTGAACTATGGCTACACCTTC
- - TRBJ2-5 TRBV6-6 CASRKARGRVGETQYF TGTGCCAGCAGAAAAGCCCGGGGCAGGGTGGGTGAGACCCAGTACTTC
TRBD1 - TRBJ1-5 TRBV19 CASSSTSGQGNQPQHF TGTGCCAGTAGTTCTACCTCGGGACAGGGGAATCAGCCCCAGCATTTT
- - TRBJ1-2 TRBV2 CASRVMVSKFGYTF TGTGCCAGCAGGGTCATGGTTTCTAAGTTCGGCTACACCTTC
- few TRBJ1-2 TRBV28 CASRAGERGYTF TGTGCCAGCAGGGCAGGGGAGAGAGGCTACACCTTC
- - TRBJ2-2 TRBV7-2 CASSLAFAGELFF TGTGCCAGCAGCTTAGCGTTCGCCGGGGAGCTGTTTTTT
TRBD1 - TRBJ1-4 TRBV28 CAGSGTEDRLGKLFF TGTGCCGGCTCAGGGACAGAAGACCGGTTGGGAAAACTGTTTTTT
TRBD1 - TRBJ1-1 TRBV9 CASSVGTGTEAFF TGTGCCAGCAGCGTAGGGACAGGGACTGAAGCTTTCTTT
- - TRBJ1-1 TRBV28 CASTNVKGGSTEAFF TGTGCCAGCACCAATGTGAAGGGGGGGAGCACTGAAGCTTTCTTT